The next 6 T cell receptor beta chains were all read from a single sample in a study of PD-1 blockade in classical Hodgkin lymphoma. Sequencing was performed with immunoSEQ multiplex PCR; in TCRdb, only in-frame clones are kept and a portion is missing. The profile shows 70,000 or so clones, 85% to 95% of them singletons. As to time point: newly diagnosed, previously untreated cHL patient sample. Sequencing was performed on peripheral blood mononuclear cells (PBMCs). The origin of the receptors is a human donor with classical Hodgkin lymphoma.

The table lists this clone with a count of one. This chain uses TRBV9 with TRBJ1-2; 8 bases line up with TRBD1. The CDR3 contains 14 residues. The V and J ends lost 4 bases and 4 bases, in that order; junction bases with no gene match: 6. Looked up from germline, CDR1 is SGDLS and CDR2 is YYNGEE. The CDR3 DNA reads TGTGCCAGCAGCTCAGGGGGCGCGGGCTATGGCTACACCTTC. It codes for CASSSGGAGYGYTF.

The rearrangement links TRBV28 to TRBJ1-5, with a weak D call TRBD1 (6 bases). The ends were cut back, 5 bases at V and 7 bases at J, with 15 bases in the middle. Germline V gene data show CDR1 as MDHEN and CDR2 as SYDVKM. The CDR3 extends over 14 amino acids. The CDR3 coding sequence is TGTGCCAGCAGTCTAACGGGGGGCTGGCAGCCCCAGCATTTT. Its protein is CASSLTGGWQPQHF.

This clone showed up just once. The V call is TRBV6-6, the J call TRBJ2-6; D might be TRBD1 or TRBD2, each matching 5 bases. Trimming removed 0 bases from V and 1 base from J, with 7 bases in between. In germline, CDR1 is MNHNY, CDR2 SVGAGI (reference sequence). The CDR3 contains 16 residues. As DNA, the CDR3 is TGTGCCAGCAGTTACTCGAGGGGATCTGGGGCCAACGTCCTGACTTTC. Translation gives CASSYSRGSGANVLTF.

This chain links TRBV28 with TRBJ2-5; 9 nucleotides match TRBD1. Germline V CDR1 and CDR2: MDHEN, SYDVKM. V trimming: 10 bases; J trimming: 2 bases; junction bases outside the gene matches: 5. The CDR3 has 13 residues. CDR3 sequence: CATDDRGQETQYF. CDR3 DNA: TGTGCCACCGACGACAGGGGGCAAGAGACCCAGTACTTC.

The genes are TRBV5-4 and TRBJ1-2; D ambiguous. V lost 0 bases and J 7 bases, leaving 22 bases between the germline ends. The CDR3 has 17 residues. From germline, CDR1 is SGHNT and CDR2 YYREEE (reference sequence). Written as DNA, the CDR3 is TGTGCCAGCAGCTTGGCCGCGCCGACGCGGGTTTCGGCTGGCTACACCTTC. It is translated as CASSLAAPTRVSAGYTF.

This chain links TRBV7-3 with TRBJ1-6; D is possibly TRBD1 (5 bases). V was trimmed by 5 bases and J by 9 bases, leaving 14 bases between them. Germline CDR1 is SGHTA and CDR2 is FQGTGA. The CDR3 consists of 14 residues. CDR3 in amino acids: CASSQGQGVSPLHF. The CDR3 bases are TGTGCCAGCAGCCAAGGCCAGGGTGTTTCACCCCTCCACTTT.